This entry lists 3 T cell receptor beta chains sequenced from one sample in a study of blood T cell repertoires in COVID-19. TCRdb's table, derived via immunoSEQ multiplex PCR, lists solely in-frame clones and lacks some. The table records a few hundred thousand clones, approximately 85% of them present only once. The sequencing sample was made of peripheral blood. These receptors were collected from a human donor in a cohort sampled during active COVID-19.

The chain is built from TRBV5-5 and TRBJ2-5; 11 bases align to TRBD2. CDR3 size: 15 residues. Germline lookup yields CDR1 SGHKS and CDR2 YYEKEE (reference sequence). Germline trimming cut 4 bases from V and 2 bases from J; bases unmatched to any gene: 4. The CDR3 reads CASSILAGEQETQYF. CDR3 DNA sequence: TGTGCCAGCAGCATACTAGCGGGGGAACAAGAGACCCAGTACTTC. Complete variable domain (other parts from reference TRBV5-5 and TRBJ2-5): DAGVTQSPTHLIKTRGQQVTLRCSPISGHKSVSWYQQVLGQGPQFIFQYYEKEERGRGNFPDRFSARQFPNYSSELNVNALLLGDSALYLCASSILAGEQETQYFGPGTRLLVL.

CDR3 sequence reads: CASRRPGLAGGQNTDTQYF. The CDR3 DNA reads TGTGCCAGCAGACGTCCGGGACTAGCGGGGGGCCAGAACACAGATACGCAGTATTTT. The chain links TRBV13 to TRBJ2-3, with 15 bases identical to TRBD2. V lost 6 bases and J lost 2; bases outside the gene matches: 12. CDR1 PRHDT and CDR2 FYEKMQ come from the germline V gene (reference sequence). The CDR3 loop spans 19 amino acids.

This chain uses TRBV25-1 with TRBJ2-5; D call uncertain. V shed 5 bases and J shed 1 base, with 11 bases lying between them. The CDR3 contains 14 residues. Germline V lookup: CDR1 MGHDK, CDR2 SYGVNS. CDR3 DNA: TGTGCCAGCAGTCCCTTGGAGATCCAAGAGACCCAGTACTTC. Residues: CASSPLEIQETQYF.